One and the same sample provided the 19 T cell receptor beta chains below, sequenced in a study of neurological immune-mediated disorders (dated by TCRdb to between 2019 and 2020). Library prep was done by 5' RACE. The data were produced on an Illumina HiSeq 2500. The raw public reads went through TCRdb reprocessing: fastp at Q25, MiXCR clone calling, in-frame beta chains kept. Each entry is one CDR3 protein sequence, shown with its most common DNA and genes. The sample profile shows about 82,000 distinct CDR3 sequences; 2% to 3% of them were found once. The top ten hold 1.1% of the sample. The sample consisted of PBMCs. The receptors come from a woman in her 30s with multiple sclerosis.

This clonotype was picked up many times. V usage is TRBV3-1 and J usage is TRBJ1-3, with D uncertain. V lost 4 bases, J lost 2 bases, and 6 bases lay in between. Per germline, CDR1 LGHDT and CDR2 YNNKEL (reference sequence). This CDR3 has 13 residues. CDR3 nucleotides: TGTGCCAGCAGCCCGACCCCTGGAAACACCATATATTTT. It translates to CASSPTPGNTIYF.

This clonotype was counted ten times or more. J is TRBJ2-3 and V is TRBV29-1, with 8 nucleotides matching TRBD2. The CDR3 sequence is 15 residues long. CDR1 SQVTM and CDR2 ANQGSEA come from the germline V gene. Trimming cost V 7 bases and J 0 bases; bases outside gene matches: 9. This chain's CDR3 is CSAAAGVLSTDTQYF. DNA for the CDR3: TGCAGCGCCGCAGCGGGAGTGTTGAGCACAGATACGCAGTATTTT.

In this sample, this clonotype turned up many times. This chain links TRBV7-2 with TRBJ2-1; 7 bases align to TRBD2. Germline V gene lookup returns CDR1 SGHTA and CDR2 FQGNSA. The J segment lost 7 bases and the V segment lost 3 bases, leaving 9 bases of the junction unmatched. The CDR3 is 15 amino acids. The CDR3 nucleotides read TGTGCCAGCAGCTTCTTCGGCGGGAGAGGAAATGAGCAGTTCTTC. It yields the protein CASSFFGGRGNEQFF. Full variable domain (rest looked up from reference TRBV7-2 and TRBJ2-1): GAGVSQSPSNKVTEKGKDVELRCDPISGHTALYWYRQSLGQGLEFLIYFQGNSAPDKSGLPSDRFSAERTGGSVSTLTIQRTQQEDSAVYLCASSFFGGRGNEQFFGPGTRLTVL.

This clonotype was counted many times. The chain has TRBV7-2 and TRBJ2-3; 10 nucleotides line up with TRBD2. Unmatched junction bases numbered 7, after V lost 5 bases and J lost 2 bases. CDR1 is SGHTA, CDR2 FQGNSA, per germline. This CDR3 region has 16 residues. CDR3 amino acids: CASSQLTSGFTDTQYF. CDR3 DNA sequence: TGTGCCAGCAGCCAATTGACTAGCGGGTTCACAGATACGCAGTATTTT.

This clonotype was seen ten or more times. The chain carries TRBV6-5 and TRBJ2-7; the match to TRBD1 covers 9 bases. Germline V lookup: CDR1 MNHEY, CDR2 SVGAGI. The CDR3 has 13 residues. J lost 6 bases, V lost 6 bases, and 6 bases had no gene match. CDR3 coding DNA: TGTGCCAGCAGCGGGACAGGGTACGGCGAGCAGTACTTC. Residues: CASSGTGYGEQYF.

This clonotype was counted only a few times. The gene calls are TRBV29-1 and TRBJ1-1, with 7 bases matching TRBD1. Germline loops: CDR1 SQVTM, CDR2 ANQGSEA. Trimming removed 0 bases from V and 5 bases from J; junction bases left unmatched: 3. The CDR3 totals 13 residues. CDR3 amino acids: CSVEDPQGTEAFF. The CDR3, as DNA: TGCAGCGTTGAAGATCCACAGGGGACTGAAGCTTTCTTT.

This clonotype was recorded at least ten times. The rearrangement uses TRBV20-1 and TRBJ2-7, with a possible D match to TRBD2 (7 bases). Germline V gene sequence: CDR1 DFQATT, CDR2 SNEGSKA (reference sequence). Trimming removed 4 bases from V and 6 bases from J, with 16 bases in between. The length of the CDR3 is 13 residues. The CDR3 nucleotides read TGCAGTGCTAAGGGGGGGAACCCATCCGAGCAGTACTTC. Its protein is CSAKGGNPSEQYF.

This clonotype has a count of ten or more. The CDR3 DNA reads as TGCGCCAGCAGCTTGCTTGCGGGAGCCTACAATGAGCAGTTCTTC. It encodes CASSLLAGAYNEQFF. The genes are TRBV5-1 and TRBJ2-1; 7 bases line up with TRBD2. Per germline, CDR1 SGHRS and CDR2 YFSETQ. J lost 2 bases, V lost 1 base, and 3 bases had no gene match. The CDR3 length is 15 residues.

In this sample, this clonotype turned up many times. V is TRBV7-2 and J is TRBJ1-2; no firm D call. The CDR3 spans 12 residues. The germline V gene encodes CDR1 SGHTA and CDR2 FQGNSA. V dropped 5 bases and J dropped 4 bases, with 8 bases sitting between them. CDR3 protein: CASSTSLYGYTF. The DNA for the CDR3 is TGTGCCAGCAGCACGTCCCTCTATGGCTACACCTTC.

This clonotype was found a few times. The chain combines TRBV6-5 with TRBJ2-3; D is undetermined. V was cut by 2 bases and J by 5 bases, with 11 bases left in between. Germline CDR1 reads MNHEY; CDR2 reads SVGAGI. This CDR3 has 14 residues. As DNA, the CDR3 is TGTGCCAGCAGTTACCTCACCGGTGAAGATACGCAGTATTTT. This encodes CASSYLTGEDTQYF.

This clonotype was recorded many times. This chain connects TRBV7-7 to TRBJ2-1; D remains unclear. Trimming took off 5 bases at V and 4 bases at J, with 15 bases between the two ends. The CDR3 spans 15 residues. CDR1 is SSHAT and CDR2 is FNYEAQ in the germline V gene (reference sequence). For the CDR3, the DNA is TGTGCCAGCAGCCCCGAGCAGTTGCCGTACAATGAGCAGTTCTTC. Its protein is CASSPEQLPYNEQFF.

In this sample, this clonotype turned up many times. The gene calls are TRBV7-9 and TRBJ2-7; 8 bases are shared with TRBD1. J gave up 6 bases and V 6 bases, and 4 bases lay outside the gene matches. The CDR3 contains 12 residues. Germline CDR1 is SEHNR and CDR2 is FQNEAQ (reference sequence). The CDR3 spells CASRQGQGEQYF. CDR3 nucleotide sequence: TGTGCCAGCAGACAAGGACAGGGCGAGCAGTACTTC.

With regard to this clonotype: A much larger clone differs from this one at a single base, so this may be a read error. This chain uses TRBV12-3 or TRBV12-4 with TRBJ1-2; TRBD1 is a possible D gene (5 bases). CDR3 length: 15 residues. V lost 3 bases and J 6 bases, leaving 17 bases between the germline ends. The CDR3 coding sequence is TGTGCCAGCAGTTTGGGCAGGGCGAACCTCGATGGCTACACCTTC. This sequence encodes CASSLGRANLDGYTF.

This clonotype was seen repeatedly, ten times or more. The chain links TRBV15 to TRBJ2-6; D is uncertain. Germline V gives CDR1 LNHNV, CDR2 YYDKDF (reference sequence). V lost 0 bases, J lost 2 bases, and 8 bases lay in between. This CDR3 contains 16 residues. The CDR3 sequence: CATSRDQQTGANVLTF. The CDR3 region has the DNA TGTGCCACCAGCAGAGACCAACAGACTGGGGCCAACGTCCTGACTTTC.

This clonotype was detected many times. The chain carries TRBV20-1 and TRBJ2-1; the D gene is possibly TRBD1 (6 bases). This CDR3 has 13 residues. Deletions cut 7 bases from V and 4 bases from J, with 14 bases between. CDR1 and CDR2 from the germline V gene are DFQATT and SNEGSKA (reference sequence). The chain's CDR3 is CSVGARWYNEQFF. CDR3 coding DNA: TGCAGTGTGGGGGCTAGATGGTACAATGAGCAGTTCTTC.

This clonotype was counted ten times or more. The chain recombines TRBV6-2 or TRBV6-3 with TRBJ2-5, with 10 bases matching TRBD2. This CDR3 contains 17 residues. V dropped 2 bases and J dropped 3; count of bases not matched to a gene: 9. Germline lookup yields CDR1 MNHEY and CDR2 SVGEGT. CDR3 nucleotides: TGTGCCAGCAGTTACCCCGCGGGGCTAGCGGGAGAAGAGACCCAGTACTTC. It is translated as CASSYPAGLAGEETQYF.

This clonotype occurred many times. This chain connects TRBV15 to TRBJ2-7, with D possibly being TRBD2 (5 bases). The CDR3 sequence is 15 residues long. V lost 4 bases, J lost 0 bases, and 13 bases lay in between. From germline, CDR1 is LNHNV and CDR2 YYDKDF (reference sequence). The DNA of the CDR3 is TGTGCCACCAGCAAAGGGCAGGACTTCTCCTACGAGCAGTACTTC. It specifies CATSKGQDFSYEQYF.

This clonotype has at least ten counts. The chain has TRBV7-9 and TRBJ2-7, with 12 nucleotides matching TRBD2. The CDR3 runs to 15 residues. Germline V gene sequence: CDR1 SEHNR, CDR2 FQNEAQ (reference sequence). The V gene end was trimmed by 7 bases and the J gene end by 3 bases; junction bases not matched to a gene: 7. CDR3 DNA: TGTGCCAGCACCAAGGGACTAGCGGGTTTCTACGAGCAGTACTTC. It translates to CASTKGLAGFYEQYF.

This clonotype appeared many times. This sequence joins TRBV6-5 and TRBJ2-1, with 11 bases aligning to TRBD2. Germline-derived CDR1 and CDR2 are MNHEY and SVGAGI. The CDR3 has 17 residues. J was trimmed by 6 bases and V by 0 bases; bases with no gene match: 7. In nucleotides, the CDR3 is TGTGCCAGCAGTTACTCCTTAGGGACTAGCGGATCCAATGAGCAGTTCTTC. Residues: CASSYSLGTSGSNEQFF.